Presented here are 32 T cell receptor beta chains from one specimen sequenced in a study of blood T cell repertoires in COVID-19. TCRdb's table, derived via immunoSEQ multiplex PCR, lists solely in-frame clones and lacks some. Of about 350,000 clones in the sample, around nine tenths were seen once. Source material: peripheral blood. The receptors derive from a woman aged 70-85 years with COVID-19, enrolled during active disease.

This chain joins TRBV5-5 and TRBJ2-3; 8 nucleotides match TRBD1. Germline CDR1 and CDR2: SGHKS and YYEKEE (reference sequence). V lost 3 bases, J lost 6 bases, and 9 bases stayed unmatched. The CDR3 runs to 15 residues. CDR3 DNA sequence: TGTGCCAGCAGCTGGGGCAGGGGGCCGGAGGATACGCAGTATTTT. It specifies CASSWGRGPEDTQYF.

This chain's CDR3 is CASSTGLAGGREQFF. CDR3 bases: TGTGCCAGCAGCACGGGACTAGCGGGGGGGCGAGAGCAGTTCTTC. This rearrangement joins TRBV9 to TRBJ2-1, with 16 positions matching TRBD2. CDR3 length: 15 residues. Germline values: CDR1 SGDLS, CDR2 YYNGEE. V lost 4 bases to trimming and J lost 10 bases; unmatched junction nucleotides: 5.

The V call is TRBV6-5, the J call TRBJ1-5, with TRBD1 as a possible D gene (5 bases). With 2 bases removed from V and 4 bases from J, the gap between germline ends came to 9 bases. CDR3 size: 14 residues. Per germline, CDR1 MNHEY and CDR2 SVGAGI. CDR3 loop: CASSYGAINQPQHF. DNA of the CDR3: TGTGCCAGCAGTTACGGGGCGATTAATCAGCCCCAGCATTTT.

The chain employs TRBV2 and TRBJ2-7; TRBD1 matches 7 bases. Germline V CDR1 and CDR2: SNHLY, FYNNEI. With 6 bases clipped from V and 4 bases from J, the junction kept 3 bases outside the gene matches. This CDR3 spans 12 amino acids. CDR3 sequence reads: CASSVDRYEQYF. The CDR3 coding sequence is TGTGCCAGCAGCGTGGACAGGTACGAGCAGTACTTC.

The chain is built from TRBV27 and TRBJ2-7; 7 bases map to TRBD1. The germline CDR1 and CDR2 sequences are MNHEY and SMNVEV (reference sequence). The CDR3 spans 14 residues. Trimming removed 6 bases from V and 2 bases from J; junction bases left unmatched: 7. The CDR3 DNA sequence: TGTGCCAGCAGATCGGGACAGAGAGCCTACGAGCAGTACTTC. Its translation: CASRSGQRAYEQYF.

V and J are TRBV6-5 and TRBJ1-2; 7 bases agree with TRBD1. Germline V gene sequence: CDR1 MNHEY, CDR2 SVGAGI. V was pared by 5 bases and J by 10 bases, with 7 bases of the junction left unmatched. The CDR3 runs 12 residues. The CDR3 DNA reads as TGTGCCAGCAGTAACCCAGGGGGTGCCTACACCTTC. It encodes CASSNPGGAYTF.

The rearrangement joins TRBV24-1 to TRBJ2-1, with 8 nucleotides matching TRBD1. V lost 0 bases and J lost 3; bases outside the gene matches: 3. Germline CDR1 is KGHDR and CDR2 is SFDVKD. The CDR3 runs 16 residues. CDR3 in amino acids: CATSDLSGGGYNEQFF. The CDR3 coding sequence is TGTGCCACCAGTGATTTGTCAGGGGGCGGCTACAATGAGCAGTTCTTC.

The CDR3, as DNA: TGTGCCAGCAGCGCCGGACTAGCGGGGGGGCGAGAGACCCAGTACTTC. It is translated as CASSAGLAGGRETQYF. The rearrangement links TRBV7-7 to TRBJ2-5; 15 nucleotides align to TRBD2. The CDR3 totals 16 residues. CDR1 and CDR2 (germline): SSHAT, FNYEAQ (reference sequence). With V trimmed by 5 bases and J by 4 bases, 5 bases remained unmatched.

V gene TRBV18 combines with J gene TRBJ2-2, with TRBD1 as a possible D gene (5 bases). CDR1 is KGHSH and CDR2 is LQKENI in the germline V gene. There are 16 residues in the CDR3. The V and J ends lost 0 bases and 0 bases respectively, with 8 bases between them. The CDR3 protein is CASSPPKGTNTGELFF. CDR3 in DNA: TGTGCCAGCTCACCACCGAAGGGGACGAACACCGGGGAGCTGTTTTTT.

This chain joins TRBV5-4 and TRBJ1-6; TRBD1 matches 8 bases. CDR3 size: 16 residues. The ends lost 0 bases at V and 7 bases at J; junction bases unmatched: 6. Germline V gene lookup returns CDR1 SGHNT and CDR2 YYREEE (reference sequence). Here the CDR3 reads CASSLGAGGANSPLHF. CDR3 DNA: TGTGCCAGCAGCTTGGGGGCAGGGGGCGCCAATTCACCCCTCCACTTT.

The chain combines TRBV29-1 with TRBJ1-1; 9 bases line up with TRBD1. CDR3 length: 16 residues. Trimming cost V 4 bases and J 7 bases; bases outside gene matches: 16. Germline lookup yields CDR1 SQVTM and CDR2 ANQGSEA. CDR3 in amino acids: CSVGGGNGQGFGEAFF. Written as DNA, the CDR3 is TGCAGCGTTGGGGGTGGAAACGGACAGGGGTTTGGTGAAGCTTTCTTT. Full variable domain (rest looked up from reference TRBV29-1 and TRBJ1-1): SAVISQKPSRDICQRGTSLTIQCQVDSQVTMMFWYRQQPGQSLTLIATANQGSEATYESGFVIDKFPISRPNLTFSTLTVSNMSPEDSSIYLCSVGGGNGQGFGEAFFGQGTRLTVV.

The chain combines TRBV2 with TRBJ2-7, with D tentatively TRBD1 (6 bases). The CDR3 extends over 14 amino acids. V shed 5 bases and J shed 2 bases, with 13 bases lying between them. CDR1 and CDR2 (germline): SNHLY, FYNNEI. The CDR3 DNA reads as TGTGCCAGCAGTTGGCGGACAGCTACCTACGAGCAGTACTTC. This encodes CASSWRTATYEQYF.

CDR3 coding DNA: TGTGCCAGCAGCTCAACCCAGGGGGCATACTATAATTCACCCCTCCACTTT. Protein product: CASSSTQGAYYNSPLHF. The chain uses TRBV5-4 and TRBJ1-6; 8 bases are a match to TRBD1. The ends lost 3 bases at V and 3 bases at J; junction bases unmatched: 8. CDR3 length: 17 residues. The V gene's germline CDR1 is SGHNT and CDR2 YYREEE (reference sequence).

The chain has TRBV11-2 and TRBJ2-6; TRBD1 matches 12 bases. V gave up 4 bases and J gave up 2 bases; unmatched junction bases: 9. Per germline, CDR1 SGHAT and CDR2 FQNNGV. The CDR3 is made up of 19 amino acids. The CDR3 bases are TGTGCCAGCAGCTCCCCGCCGGGACAGGGGGCGCCTGGGGCCAACGTCCTGACTTTC. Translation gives CASSSPPGQGAPGANVLTF.

The CDR3 DNA reads TGCGCCAGCAGGGAGGGGGCGTTGAACACTGAAGCTTTCTTT. Its protein product is CASREGALNTEAFF. The chain carries TRBV5-1 and TRBJ1-1; 7 nucleotides match TRBD1. With V trimmed by 5 bases and J by 0 bases, 4 bases remained unmatched. CDR1 SGHRS and CDR2 YFSETQ come from the germline V gene. This CDR3 has 14 amino acids.

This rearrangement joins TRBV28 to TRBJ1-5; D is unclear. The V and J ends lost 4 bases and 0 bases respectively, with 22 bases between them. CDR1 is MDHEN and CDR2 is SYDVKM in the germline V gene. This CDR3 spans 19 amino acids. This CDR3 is CASSSPPPGWEYSNQPQHF. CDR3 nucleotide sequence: TGTGCCAGCAGTTCACCTCCGCCGGGTTGGGAGTATAGCAATCAGCCCCAGCATTTT.

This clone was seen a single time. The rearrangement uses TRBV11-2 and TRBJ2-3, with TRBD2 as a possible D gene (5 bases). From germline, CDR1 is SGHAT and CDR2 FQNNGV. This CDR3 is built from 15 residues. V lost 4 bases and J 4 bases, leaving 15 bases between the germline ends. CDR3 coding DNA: TGTGCCAGCAGCTCTTGGCAGGTAGCGTCAGATACGCAGTATTTT. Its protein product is CASSSWQVASDTQYF. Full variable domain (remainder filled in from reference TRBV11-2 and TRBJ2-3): EAGVAQSPRYKIIEKRQSVAFWCNPISGHATLYWYQQILGQGPKLLIQFQNNGVVDDSQLPKDRFSAERLKGVDSTLKIQPAKLEDSAVYLCASSSWQVASDTQYFGPGTRLTVL.

The DNA of the CDR3 is TGTGCCAGTAGTATATTTTTACGGGGGGGGCCCACCGGGGAGCTGTTTTTT. Translating it yields CASSIFLRGGPTGELFF. V is TRBV19 and J is TRBJ2-2; 8 nucleotides match TRBD2. The CDR3 loop spans 17 amino acids. From germline, CDR1 is LNHDA and CDR2 SQIVND (reference sequence). V shed 2 bases, J shed 4 bases, and the junction held 9 bases outside the gene matches.

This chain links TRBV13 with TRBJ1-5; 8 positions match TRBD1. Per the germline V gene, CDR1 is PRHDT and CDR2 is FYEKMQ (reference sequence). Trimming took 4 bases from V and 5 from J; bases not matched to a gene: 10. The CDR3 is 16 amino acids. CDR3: CASSSIRQGSDQPQHF. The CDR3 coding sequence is TGTGCCAGCAGCTCGATTCGACAGGGGTCGGATCAGCCCCAGCATTTT. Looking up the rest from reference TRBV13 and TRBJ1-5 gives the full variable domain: AAGVIQSPRHLIKEKRETATLKCYPIPRHDTVYWYQQGPGQDPQFLISFYEKMQSDKGSIPDRFSAQQFSDYHSELNMSSLELGDSALYFCASSSIRQGSDQPQHFGDGTRLSIL.

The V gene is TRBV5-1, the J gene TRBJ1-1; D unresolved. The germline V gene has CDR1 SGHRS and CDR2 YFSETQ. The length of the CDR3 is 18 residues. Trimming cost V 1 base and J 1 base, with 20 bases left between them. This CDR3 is CASSLQPYGLGPNTEAFF. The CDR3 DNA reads TGCGCCAGCAGCTTGCAACCCTACGGTTTGGGCCCGAACACTGAAGCTTTCTTT.

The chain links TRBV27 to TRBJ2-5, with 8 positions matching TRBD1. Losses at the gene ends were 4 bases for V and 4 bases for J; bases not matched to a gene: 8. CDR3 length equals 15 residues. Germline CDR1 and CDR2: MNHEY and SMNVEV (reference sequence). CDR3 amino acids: CASSSGTGGLETQYF. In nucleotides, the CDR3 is TGTGCCAGCAGTTCCGGGACAGGCGGTTTAGAGACCCAGTACTTC.

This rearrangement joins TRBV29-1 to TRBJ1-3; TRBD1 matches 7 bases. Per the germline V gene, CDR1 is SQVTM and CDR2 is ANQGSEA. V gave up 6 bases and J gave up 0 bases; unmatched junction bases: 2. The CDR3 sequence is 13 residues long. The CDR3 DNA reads TGCAGCGTCAGGGACAGCTCTGGAAACACCATATATTTT. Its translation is CSVRDSSGNTIYF.

CDR3 loop: CASSTGQSYTGELFF. Written as DNA, the CDR3 is TGTGCCAGCAGTACGGGACAGAGCTACACCGGGGAGCTGTTTTTT. The chain carries TRBV27 and TRBJ2-2; TRBD1 matches 7 bases. CDR3 length: 15 residues. Per germline, CDR1 MNHEY and CDR2 SMNVEV (reference sequence). V lost 5 bases, J lost 3 bases, and 6 bases stayed unmatched.

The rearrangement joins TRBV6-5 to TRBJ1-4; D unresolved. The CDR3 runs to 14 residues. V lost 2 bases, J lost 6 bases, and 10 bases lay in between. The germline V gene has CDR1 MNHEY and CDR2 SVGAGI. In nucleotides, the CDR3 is TGTGCCAGCAGTTACGACTATCCGGATGAAAAACTGTTTTTT. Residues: CASSYDYPDEKLFF.

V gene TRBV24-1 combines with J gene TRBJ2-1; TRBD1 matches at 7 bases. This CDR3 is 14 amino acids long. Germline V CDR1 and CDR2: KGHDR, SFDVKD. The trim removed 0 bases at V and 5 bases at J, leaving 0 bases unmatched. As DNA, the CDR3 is TGTGCCACCAGTGATTTGGACAGGGACAATGAGCAGTTCTTC. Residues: CATSDLDRDNEQFF.

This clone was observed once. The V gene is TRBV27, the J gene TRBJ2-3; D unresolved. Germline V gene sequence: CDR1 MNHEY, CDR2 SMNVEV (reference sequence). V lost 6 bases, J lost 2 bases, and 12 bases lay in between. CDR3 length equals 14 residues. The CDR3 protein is CASREYRDTDTQYF. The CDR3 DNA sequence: TGTGCCAGCAGAGAATACAGAGACACAGATACGCAGTATTTT.

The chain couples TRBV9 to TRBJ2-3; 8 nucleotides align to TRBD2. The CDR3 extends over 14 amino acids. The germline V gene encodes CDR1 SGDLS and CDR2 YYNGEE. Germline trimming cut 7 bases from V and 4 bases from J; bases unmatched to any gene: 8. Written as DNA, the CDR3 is TGTGCCAGCTCCCGGGGGGGCCTATCAGATACGCAGTATTTT. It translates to CASSRGGLSDTQYF.

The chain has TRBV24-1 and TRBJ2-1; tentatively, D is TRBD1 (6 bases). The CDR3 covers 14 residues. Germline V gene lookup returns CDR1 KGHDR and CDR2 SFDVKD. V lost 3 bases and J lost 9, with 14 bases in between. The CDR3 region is CATSDAGTNFEQFF. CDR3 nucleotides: TGTGCCACCAGTGATGCCGGGACAAACTTTGAGCAGTTCTTC.

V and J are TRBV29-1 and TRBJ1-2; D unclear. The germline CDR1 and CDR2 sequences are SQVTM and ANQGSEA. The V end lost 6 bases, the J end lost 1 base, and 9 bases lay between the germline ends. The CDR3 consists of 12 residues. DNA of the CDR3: TGCAGCGTAGTCAGGCTTAACTATGGCTACACCTTC. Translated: CSVVRLNYGYTF.

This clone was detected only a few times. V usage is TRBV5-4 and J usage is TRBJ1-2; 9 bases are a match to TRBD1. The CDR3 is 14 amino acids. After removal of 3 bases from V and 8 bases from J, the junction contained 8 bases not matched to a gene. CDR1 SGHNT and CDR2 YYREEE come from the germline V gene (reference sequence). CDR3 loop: CASSSEGQGRGYTF. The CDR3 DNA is TGTGCCAGCAGCTCGGAAGGACAGGGGCGCGGCTACACCTTC.

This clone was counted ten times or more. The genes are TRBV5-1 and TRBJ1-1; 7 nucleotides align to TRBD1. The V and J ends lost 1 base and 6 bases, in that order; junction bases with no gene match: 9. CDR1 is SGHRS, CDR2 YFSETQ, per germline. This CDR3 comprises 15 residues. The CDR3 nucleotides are TGCGCCAGCAGCTTGACTAAGGGGGCGGAAGCTGAAGCTTTCTTT. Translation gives CASSLTKGAEAEAFF.

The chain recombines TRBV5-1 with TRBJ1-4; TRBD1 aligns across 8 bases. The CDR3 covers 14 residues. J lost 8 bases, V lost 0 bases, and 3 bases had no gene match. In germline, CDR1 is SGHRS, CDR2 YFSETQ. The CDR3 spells CASSLDHRGEKLFF. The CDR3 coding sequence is TGCGCCAGCAGCTTGGACCACAGGGGGGAAAAACTGTTTTTT.